This paragraph covers one T cell receptor beta chain sequence. The antigen is not known. Some clones are missing from TCRdb's copy, which holds only in-frame ones; the method was immunoSEQ multiplex PCR. The top ten hold 35% to 45% of the sample, which has about 21,000 clones, about 80% seen once. Indicated time point: baseline pretreatment blood. The treatment: 15 Gy SBRT to primary tumor, nephrectomy 4 weeks later. The V end lost 5 bases, the J end lost 0 bases, and 8 bases lay between the germline ends. Germline assignment: CDR1 SGHTA and CDR2 FQGNSA. The CDR3 runs to 13 residues. This sample stems from a study of radiation and T cells in renal cell carcinoma. Study findings and constraints: In blood, top tumor clones expanded by 2 weeks, shrinking by 4. No pretreatment tumor biopsies were available for baseline clonotypes.

The gene calls are TRBV7-2 and TRBJ2-7; D may be TRBD2 (6 bases). Sample: blood, taken from a patient whose treatment included radiotherapy and nephrectomy. The clonotype originates from a man in his fifties or sixties with renal cell carcinoma. CDR3 region: CASSEDYSYEQYF. The CDR3 DNA follows: TGTGCCAGCAGCGAGGACTACTCCTACGAGCAGTACTTC.